This T cell receptor beta chain was retrieved from a study of regulatory T cells in long-lasting Graves disease. Libraries of TCR beta came from iRepertoire HTBI primers plus Arm-PCR of CDR3 regions. Authors' data handling: Among the samples, 62 TRBV and 13 to 15 TRBJ segments were identified. TCRdb re-called the multiplex PCR reads with MiXCR, one entry per CDR3 protein. TCRdb, not the original authors, processed these V and J calls. The sample yields 500,000 or so distinct CDR3 sequences, 15% to 20% seen once. Time point of the sample: newly diagnosed GD, antithyroid drugs for less than 3 months. The TCR library used RNA extracted from PBMCs. CDR1 and CDR2 from the germline V gene are MGHRA and YSYEKL. V dropped 1 base and J dropped 7 bases, with 14 bases sitting between them. The CDR3 runs 16 residues. This clonotype turned up a few times. Separately, the same data were catalogued under a study of T cells in Graves' hyperthyroidism and ophthalmopathy. That study adds: RT-PCR in the first round (using the HTBI primer set) targeted the TCR CDR3.

This chain connects TRBV4-1 to TRBJ1-6; D gene uncertain. Here the sequenced sample was peripheral blood mononuclear cells (PBMCs), taken at new diagnosis, from a patient treated with antithyroid drugs. This clonotype was sampled from a woman aged 35-65 years with Graves disease. The CDR3 DNA reads as TGCGCCAGCAGCCAAGCGGCACCCCTCGCAAATTCACCCCTCCACTTT. Translated, it gives CASSQAAPLANSPLHF.